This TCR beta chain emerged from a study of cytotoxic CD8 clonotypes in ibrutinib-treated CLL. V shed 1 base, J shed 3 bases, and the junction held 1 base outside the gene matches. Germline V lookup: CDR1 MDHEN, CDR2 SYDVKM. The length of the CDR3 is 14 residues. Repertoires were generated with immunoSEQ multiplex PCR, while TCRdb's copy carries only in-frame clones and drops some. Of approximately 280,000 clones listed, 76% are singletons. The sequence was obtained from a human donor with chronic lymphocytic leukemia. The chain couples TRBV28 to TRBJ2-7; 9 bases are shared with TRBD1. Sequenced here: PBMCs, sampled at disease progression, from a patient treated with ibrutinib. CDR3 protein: CASSLSGQGYEQYF. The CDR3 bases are TGTGCCAGCAGTTTATCGGGACAGGGCTACGAGCAGTACTTC.